Shown below are 21 T cell receptor beta chains from a single sample sequenced in a study of cytomegalovirus exposure and HLA in healthy donors. Clones were sequenced by immunoSEQ multiplex PCR, and TCRdb holds only the in-frame ones, with some missing. The sample consists of 150,000 to 200,000 clones, about 86% of them appearing once. Input material: PBMCs. The receptors originated from a woman aged 25 to 39 in good health and CMV-seronegative.

The chain links TRBV5-1 to TRBJ1-6; D is ambiguous. CDR3 length equals 15 residues. From germline, CDR1 is SGHRS and CDR2 YFSETQ. With 0 bases removed from V and 7 bases from J, the gap between germline ends came to 11 bases. The CDR3 sequence: CASSLVPGPNSPLHF. The CDR3 nucleotides are TGCGCCAGCAGCTTGGTTCCAGGCCCGAATTCACCCCTCCACTTT.

This clone was detected only once. V and J are TRBV19 and TRBJ2-7, with 9 positions matching TRBD2. Unmatched junction bases numbered 11, after V lost 5 bases and J lost 0 bases. This CDR3 contains 17 residues. The V gene's germline CDR1 is LNHDA and CDR2 SQIVND (reference sequence). The CDR3 DNA follows: TGTGCCAGTAGTGCCACCCCAGCGGGGGGTCTCTCCTACGAGCAGTACTTC. It is translated as CASSATPAGGLSYEQYF.

The chain employs TRBV9 and TRBJ2-1, with TRBD2 identical over 12 bases. CDR1 SGDLS and CDR2 YYNGEE come from the germline V gene. Losses at the gene ends were 0 bases for V and 11 bases for J; bases not matched to a gene: 6. The CDR3 runs to 15 residues. The CDR3: CASSVETSGGFKQFF. In nucleotides, the CDR3 is TGTGCCAGCAGCGTAGAGACTAGCGGGGGATTTAAGCAGTTCTTC.

The chain employs TRBV4-1 and TRBJ2-1, with a tentative D call TRBD2 (6 bases). Trimming removed 1 base from V and 3 bases from J, with 10 bases in between. In germline, CDR1 is MGHRA, CDR2 YSYEKL. This CDR3 region has 15 residues. DNA for the CDR3: TGCGCCAGCAGCCAAGTAGGAGGGAACTACAATGAGCAGTTCTTC. Protein: CASSQVGGNYNEQFF.

This chain uses TRBV4-1 with TRBJ1-1; D is perhaps TRBD1 (5 bases). This CDR3 region has 15 residues. Trimming removed 2 bases at V and 0 bases at J, with 10 bases between. Germline V CDR1 and CDR2: MGHRA, YSYEKL. CDR3 nucleotide sequence: TGCGCCAGCAGCCAAAGTCCAGGGTTGAACACTGAAGCTTTCTTT. Translating gives CASSQSPGLNTEAFF.

The gene calls are TRBV18 and TRBJ2-1, with 8 bases that match TRBD2. Unmatched junction bases numbered 20, after V lost 3 bases and J lost 7 bases. The CDR3 length is 19 residues. Germline CDR1 KGHSH, CDR2 LQKENI. The CDR3 spells CASSPRLNPGLEFANEQFF. CDR3 DNA sequence: TGTGCCAGCTCACCCCGTTTGAATCCGGGACTAGAGTTCGCGAATGAGCAGTTCTTC.

The chain is built from TRBV27 and TRBJ2-3; D call uncertain. V was shortened by 3 bases and J by 0 bases, with 13 bases between the two germline ends. Germline loops: CDR1 MNHEY, CDR2 SMNVEV (reference sequence). The CDR3 contains 16 residues. The CDR3 is CASSLGWVPSTDTQYF. Written as DNA, the CDR3 is TGTGCCAGCAGTTTGGGCTGGGTCCCAAGCACAGATACGCAGTATTTT.

The chain combines TRBV5-1 with TRBJ1-2, with 8 nucleotides matching TRBD1. The CDR3 runs to 12 residues. The germline V gene encodes CDR1 SGHRS and CDR2 YFSETQ. V lost 1 base, J lost 8 bases, and 1 base stayed unmatched. The CDR3 DNA reads as TGCGCCAGCAGCTTGTCAGGGGGCGGCTACACCTTC. Translated: CASSLSGGGYTF.

This sequence joins TRBV7-2 and TRBJ2-1, with TRBD2 as a possible D gene (5 bases). The V and J ends lost 11 bases and 12 bases respectively, with 23 bases between them. The CDR3 runs to 13 residues. Germline V gene sequence: CDR1 SGHTA, CDR2 FQGNSA. For the CDR3, the DNA is TGTGCCCGTGAGGCCCGGACCGGGGAAAGGCAGTTCTTC. Its translation: CAREARTGERQFF.

The chain couples TRBV6-5 to TRBJ1-1; perhaps TRBD1 as D (6 bases). The CDR3 contains 15 residues. The germline CDR1 and CDR2 sequences are MNHEY and SVGAGI. Trimming left V 5 bases short and J 1 base short, with 14 bases between. CDR3 in DNA: TGTGCCAGCAGTGCAACAGGGTTGGGGAACACTGAAGCTTTCTTT. It codes for CASSATGLGNTEAFF.

V and J are TRBV30 and TRBJ1-2; D possibly corresponds to TRBD1 (6 bases). The V and J ends lost 3 bases and 4 bases respectively, with 12 bases between them. The germline CDR1 and CDR2 sequences are GTSNPN and SVGIG (reference sequence). The CDR3 covers 13 residues. CDR3 amino acids: CAWSPGELYGYTF. The CDR3 DNA reads TGTGCCTGGAGCCCAGGGGAACTCTATGGCTACACCTTC.

CDR3 coding DNA: TGTGCCAGTAGTGATGCTGGCCGGGCTAGCGGGGAACCCTCCTACAATGAGCAGTTCTTC. It translates to CASSDAGRASGEPSYNEQFF. J is TRBJ2-1 and V is TRBV19; 9 nucleotides align to TRBD2. The CDR3 has 20 amino acids. V lost 5 bases, J lost 0 bases, and 17 bases stayed unmatched. Germline V gene sequence: CDR1 LNHDA, CDR2 SQIVND (reference sequence).

This chain uses TRBV19 with TRBJ2-7, with a tentative D call TRBD1 (6 bases). The CDR3 extends over 12 amino acids. V dropped 8 bases and J dropped 5 bases, with 13 bases sitting between them. CDR1 is LNHDA and CDR2 is SQIVND in the germline V gene (reference sequence). CDR3 residues: CASGTGFHEQYF. CDR3 DNA sequence: TGTGCCAGTGGAACAGGGTTCCACGAGCAGTACTTC.

The gene calls are TRBV19 and TRBJ1-3; TRBD1 is a possible D gene (6 bases). There are 15 residues in the CDR3. Trimming took off 5 bases at V and 1 base at J, with 12 bases between the two ends. The germline CDR1 and CDR2 sequences are LNHDA and SQIVND (reference sequence). CDR3 coding DNA: TGTGCCAGTAGTGGATCAAGGGGGTCTGGAAACACCATATATTTT. Translating gives CASSGSRGSGNTIYF.

This clone has just one count. The J gene is TRBJ2-1, the V gene TRBV6-1; a weak D match, TRBD1 (6 bases). This CDR3 has 15 residues. V lost 2 bases and J lost 3, with 11 bases in between. From germline, CDR1 is MNHNS and CDR2 SASEGT. CDR3 in DNA: TGTGCCAGCAGTGAACTGAGGGGGAACTACAATGAGCAGTTCTTC. The encoded protein is CASSELRGNYNEQFF.

The J gene is TRBJ2-7, the V gene TRBV5-1; D gene uncertain. The CDR3 length is 18 residues. Trimming took off 2 bases at V and 3 bases at J, with 24 bases between the two ends. Germline assignment: CDR1 SGHRS and CDR2 YFSETQ. CDR3 nucleotides: TGCGCCAGCAGCTTAAGTTTGCGTTCCGCGGCCCTCATCTACGAGCAGTACTTC. This sequence encodes CASSLSLRSAALIYEQYF.

This clone came up a few times. DNA for the CDR3: TGTGCCAGCAGCCAGTTAATAGGCGGGGCGGTAGCCAATGAGCAGTTCTTC. Translation: CASSQLIGGAVANEQFF. The V and J genes are TRBV14 and TRBJ2-1; tentative D call: TRBD2 (6 bases). In germline, CDR1 is SGHDN, CDR2 FVKESK. CDR3 size: 17 residues. The V end lost 3 bases, the J end lost 6 bases, and 21 bases lay between the germline ends.

The V call is TRBV2, the J call TRBJ1-4; 9 bases align to TRBD1. CDR1 SNHLY and CDR2 FYNNEI come from the germline V gene. Trimming cost V 7 bases and J 6 bases; bases outside gene matches: 6. This CDR3 region has 14 residues. CDR3 nucleotide sequence: TGTGCCAGCACCGAACAGGGGGCGTATGAAAAACTGTTTTTT. Its protein is CASTEQGAYEKLFF.

V and J are TRBV7-2 and TRBJ2-5; possibly TRBD2 for D (5 bases). V was cut by 2 bases and J by 7 bases, with 17 bases left in between. The CDR3 extends over 15 amino acids. The germline gives CDR1 SGHTA, CDR2 FQGNSA. The chain's CDR3 is CASSLSRKGAWTQYF. CDR3 DNA sequence: TGTGCCAGCAGCTTAAGTCGTAAGGGAGCATGGACCCAGTACTTC.

The genes are TRBV27 and TRBJ2-5, with 12 nucleotides matching TRBD2. The CDR3 consists of 16 residues. The germline V gene has CDR1 MNHEY and CDR2 SMNVEV (reference sequence). Trimming took 0 bases from V and 5 from J; bases not matched to a gene: 4. This CDR3 is CASSLSGLAGWETQYF. The CDR3 region has the DNA TGTGCCAGCAGTTTATCTGGACTAGCGGGGTGGGAGACCCAGTACTTC.

The CDR3 spells CARAGPLAGEQYF. The CDR3 DNA sequence: TGTGCCAGAGCCGGGCCCCTCGCGGGCGAGCAGTACTTC. The chain carries TRBV5-3 and TRBJ2-7, with a weak D call TRBD2 (5 bases). TRBV5-3 is given ORF status, its function remaining uncertain. V shed 7 bases and J shed 6 bases, with 17 bases lying between them. The CDR3 runs 13 residues.